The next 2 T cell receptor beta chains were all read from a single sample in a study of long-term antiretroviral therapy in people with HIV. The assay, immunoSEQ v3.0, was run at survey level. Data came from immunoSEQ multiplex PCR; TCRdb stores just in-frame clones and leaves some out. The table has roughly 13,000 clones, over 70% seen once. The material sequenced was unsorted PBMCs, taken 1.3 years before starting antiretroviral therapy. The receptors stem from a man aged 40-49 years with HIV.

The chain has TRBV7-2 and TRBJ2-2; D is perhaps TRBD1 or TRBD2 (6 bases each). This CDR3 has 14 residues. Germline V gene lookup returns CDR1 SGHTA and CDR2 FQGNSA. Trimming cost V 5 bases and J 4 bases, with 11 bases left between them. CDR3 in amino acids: CASSLGGTTGELFF. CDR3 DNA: TGTGCCAGCAGCCTAGGGGGGACCACCGGGGAGCTGTTTTTT.

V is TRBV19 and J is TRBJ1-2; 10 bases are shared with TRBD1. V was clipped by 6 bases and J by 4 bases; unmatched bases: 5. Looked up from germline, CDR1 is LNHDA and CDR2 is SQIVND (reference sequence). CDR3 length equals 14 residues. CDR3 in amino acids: CASSRTGGGYGYTF. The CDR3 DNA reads TGTGCCAGTAGCCGGACAGGGGGTGGCTATGGCTACACCTTC.